The 29 T cell receptor beta chains reported below all come from one sample, sequenced in a study of T cell responses to AZD1222 COVID-19 vaccine. Clones were read by immunoSEQ multiplex PCR, and TCRdb kept only the in-frame ones, dropping some. The sample has tens of thousands of clones, roughly 90% seen once. Specimen: peripheral blood, collected 28 days after the second AZD1222 dose. Receptors were obtained from an adult who received the AZD1222 COVID-19 vaccine.

The chain couples TRBV6-5 to TRBJ2-5, with a weak D call TRBD1 (6 bases). The V gene lost 9 bases and the J gene lost 5 bases, with 13 bases spanning the gap. This CDR3 contains 12 residues. The germline V gene has CDR1 MNHEY and CDR2 SVGAGI. The CDR3, as DNA: TGTGCCAGTGCCAGGGGCTGGGAGACCCAGTACTTC. Translated: CASARGWETQYF.

The genes are TRBV9 and TRBJ2-1; D uncertain. Trimming removed 4 bases at V and 0 bases at J, with 5 bases between. The germline V gene has CDR1 SGDLS and CDR2 YYNGEE. The CDR3 length is 13 residues. CDR3 in amino acids: CASSLSSYNEQFF. The CDR3, as DNA: TGTGCCAGCAGCTTGAGCTCCTACAATGAGCAGTTCTTC.

The CDR3 here is CASSLYNQPQHF. The DNA of the CDR3 is TGTGCCAGCAGTTTGTACAATCAGCCCCAGCATTTT. The rearrangement uses TRBV27 and TRBJ1-5; D gene ambiguous. CDR3 length: 12 amino acids. Trimming stripped 3 bases from V and 3 bases from J, with 3 bases between. Germline V gives CDR1 MNHEY, CDR2 SMNVEV (reference sequence).

This clone was seen more than once but under ten times. V is TRBV7-2 and J is TRBJ2-2; D not certain. Germline V gene lookup returns CDR1 SGHTA and CDR2 FQGNSA. CDR3 length equals 16 residues. The ends were cut back, 5 bases at V and 0 bases at J, with 13 bases in the middle. The CDR3 bases are TGTGCCAGCAGCCCGGACCGGGTTCCGAACACCGGGGAGCTGTTTTTT. Amino acids: CASSPDRVPNTGELFF.

The chain combines TRBV11-2 with TRBJ1-2; 7 nucleotides agree with TRBD1. The CDR3 is 13 amino acids. Unmatched junction bases numbered 8, after V lost 5 bases and J lost 8 bases. The germline CDR1 and CDR2 sequences are SGHAT and FQNNGV. This chain's CDR3 is CASSQDRRRGYTF. CDR3 nucleotides: TGTGCCAGCAGCCAGGACAGGCGCCGGGGCTACACCTTC. The full variable domain, with the rest looked up from reference TRBV11-2 and TRBJ1-2, is EAGVAQSPRYKIIEKRQSVAFWCNPISGHATLYWYQQILGQGPKLLIQFQNNGVVDDSQLPKDRFSAERLKGVDSTLKIQPAKLEDSAVYLCASSQDRRRGYTFGSGTRLTVV.

The chain joins TRBV7-3 to TRBJ1-5; tentative D call: TRBD1 (5 bases). CDR3 length equals 13 residues. Trimming took off 3 bases at V and 8 bases at J, with 11 bases between the two ends. In germline, CDR1 is SGHTA, CDR2 FQGTGA. The CDR3 loop reads CASSFGGEEPQHF. Written as DNA, the CDR3 is TGTGCCAGCAGCTTTGGAGGGGAAGAGCCCCAGCATTTT.

This sequence joins TRBV9 and TRBJ1-3; D uncertain. The CDR3 has 15 residues. V lost 3 bases and J 0 bases, leaving 10 bases between the germline ends. Looked up from germline, CDR1 is SGDLS and CDR2 is YYNGEE. The CDR3 here is CASSDKRASGNTIYF. The DNA of the CDR3 is TGTGCCAGCAGCGACAAGAGGGCCTCTGGAAACACCATATATTTT.

The chain carries TRBV7-3 and TRBJ2-5; D is unresolved. The V end was cut by 0 bases, the J end by 5 bases, with 7 bases between. The CDR3 has 13 residues. Looked up from germline, CDR1 is SGHTA and CDR2 is FQGTGA. The CDR3 loop is CASSLTRSETQYF. The DNA of the CDR3 is TGTGCCAGCAGCTTAACGAGGTCTGAGACCCAGTACTTC.

This clone was seen a single time. This chain joins TRBV30 and TRBJ1-3; tentatively, D is TRBD1 (5 bases). The germline gives CDR1 GTSNPN, CDR2 SVGIG (reference sequence). The length of the CDR3 is 13 residues. Trimming took 0 bases from V and 4 from J, leaving 7 bases between them. Written as DNA, the CDR3 is TGTGCCTGGAGTGTAGACAGAGGAAACACCATATATTTT. It yields the protein CAWSVDRGNTIYF. Together with reference TRBV30 and TRBJ1-3, the CDR3 gives the full variable domain: SQTIHQWPATLVQPVGSPLSLECTVEGTSNPNLYWYRQAAGRGLQLLFYSVGIGQISSEVPQNLSASRPQDRQFILSSKKLLLSDSGFYLCAWSVDRGNTIYFGEGSWLTVV.

The rearrangement uses TRBV7-8 and TRBJ2-2; D call uncertain. Trimming took off 3 bases at V and 0 bases at J, with 11 bases between the two ends. CDR3 size: 16 residues. Per the germline V gene, CDR1 is SGHVS and CDR2 is FQNEAQ. The CDR3 bases are TGTGCCAGCAGCTTCTACCCAGAAACGAACACCGGGGAGCTGTTTTTT. Its protein product is CASSFYPETNTGELFF.

This chain uses TRBV28 with TRBJ1-3, with 7 bases aligning to TRBD1. The germline V gene has CDR1 MDHEN and CDR2 SYDVKM. The CDR3 consists of 15 residues. V lost 11 bases to trimming and J lost 4 bases; unmatched junction nucleotides: 14. The CDR3 region has the DNA TGTGCCGGCTCGGGGACAGTGGGAATCGGAAACACCATATATTTT. This sequence encodes CAGSGTVGIGNTIYF.

V gene TRBV9 combines with J gene TRBJ2-7; weak D call: TRBD1 (5 bases). The CDR3 is 14 residues long. Germline V gene sequence: CDR1 SGDLS, CDR2 YYNGEE. V was trimmed by 4 bases and J by 2 bases, leaving 13 bases between them. CDR3 DNA sequence: TGTGCCAGCAGCTCCCGTGAGACAGCCTACGAGCAGTACTTC. Encoded protein: CASSSRETAYEQYF.

This rearrangement joins TRBV6-5 to TRBJ1-2; possibly TRBD1 for D (5 bases). The germline V and J ends were trimmed by 6 bases and 8 bases, with 22 bases remaining between them. This CDR3 region has 15 residues. The germline CDR1 and CDR2 sequences are MNHEY and SVGAGI. Here the CDR3 reads CASRPPGTAFGGYTF. The CDR3 bases are TGTGCCAGCAGGCCTCCGGGGACGGCCTTCGGAGGCTACACCTTC.

The chain combines TRBV24-1 with TRBJ2-7, with D perhaps TRBD1 or TRBD2 (6 bases each). Germline V gene lookup returns CDR1 KGHDR and CDR2 SFDVKD. The CDR3 has 16 residues. Trimming left V 3 bases short and J 4 bases short, with 18 bases between. The CDR3 bases are TGTGCCACCAGTGATGGGGGGCGTGGGAATCATTACGAGCAGTACTTC. It yields the protein CATSDGGRGNHYEQYF.

The chain couples TRBV5-1 to TRBJ1-1, with D unclear. CDR1 and CDR2 (germline): SGHRS, YFSETQ. V dropped 4 bases and J dropped 1 base, with 11 bases sitting between them. The CDR3 has 14 residues. CDR3 DNA sequence: TGCGCCAGCAGCCAGACACCTACGAACACTGAAGCTTTCTTT. It is translated as CASSQTPTNTEAFF. Looking up the rest from reference TRBV5-1 and TRBJ1-1 gives the full variable domain: KAGVTQTPRYLIKTRGQQVTLSCSPISGHRSVSWYQQTPGQGLQFLFEYFSETQRNKGNFPGRFSGRQFSNSRSEMNVSTLELGDSALYLCASSQTPTNTEAFFGQGTRLTVV.

This clone has a single count. The V gene is TRBV3-1 (or the pseudogene TRBV3-2), the J gene TRBJ2-6; no clear D. The germline V gene has CDR1 LGHDT and CDR2 YNNKEL (reference sequence). V lost 3 bases to trimming and J lost 1 base, with 10 bases between them. The CDR3 has 16 residues. This CDR3 reads CASSHGVLSGANVLTF. DNA for the CDR3: TGTGCCAGCAGCCATGGAGTCCTATCTGGGGCCAACGTCCTGACTTTC.

This clone was counted a single time. This sequence joins TRBV11-3 and TRBJ2-1; the match to TRBD1 covers 8 bases. Germline values: CDR1 SGHNT, CDR2 YENEEA. V lost 3 bases, J lost 8 bases, and 6 bases stayed unmatched. This CDR3 spans 14 amino acids. CDR3 bases: TGTGCCAGCAGCTTTGGACAGGGTAGGGATGAGCAGTTCTTC. Amino acid sequence: CASSFGQGRDEQFF.

The J gene is TRBJ2-2, the V gene TRBV27; D is unresolved. Germline V lookup: CDR1 MNHEY, CDR2 SMNVEV (reference sequence). V was shortened by 3 bases and J by 0 bases, with 14 bases between the two germline ends. The CDR3 covers 17 residues. The CDR3 reads CASSFLFKQPNTGELFF. CDR3 nucleotides: TGTGCCAGCAGTTTTTTATTTAAACAACCGAACACCGGGGAGCTGTTTTTT.

The V call is TRBV30, the J call TRBJ2-1; the match to TRBD2 covers 10 bases. In germline, CDR1 is GTSNPN, CDR2 SVGIG (reference sequence). CDR3 length equals 11 residues. The V gene end was trimmed by 2 bases and the J gene end by 14 bases; junction bases not matched to a gene: 3. The CDR3 DNA reads as TGTGCCTGGAGTATAGCGGGGGGAAAGTTCTTC. It codes for CAWSIAGGKFF.

The count of this clone is one. This CDR3 reads CASSFLPSSTEAFF. The CDR3 coding sequence is TGTGCCAGCAGCTTCTTACCTTCAAGCACTGAAGCTTTCTTT. The chain employs TRBV7-9 and TRBJ1-1; D gene unclear. The germline gives CDR1 SEHNR, CDR2 FQNEAQ (reference sequence). This CDR3 spans 14 amino acids. The V gene lost 3 bases and the J gene lost 4 bases, with 12 bases spanning the gap.

CDR3: CASSPRPGLAGMSSYNEQFF. The CDR3 coding sequence is TGTGCCAGCAGTCCCCGCCCGGGACTAGCGGGAATGAGCTCCTACAATGAGCAGTTCTTC. The chain joins TRBV6-6 to TRBJ2-1, with TRBD2 matching over 13 bases. The CDR3 is 20 residues long. Germline trimming cut 5 bases from V and 0 bases from J; bases unmatched to any gene: 13. Germline values: CDR1 MNHNY, CDR2 SVGAGI (reference sequence).

The chain couples TRBV11-3 to TRBJ2-1; D is unclear. CDR1 SGHNT and CDR2 YENEEA come from the germline V gene. V lost 3 bases and J lost 7, with 10 bases in between. This CDR3 spans 13 amino acids. The CDR3 DNA follows: TGTGCCAGCAGCTTGCGTGGTGGTAATGAGCAGTTCTTC. It is translated as CASSLRGGNEQFF.

This clone was seen just once. The chain joins TRBV10-2 to TRBJ2-7, with D tentatively TRBD1 (6 bases). The CDR3 covers 13 residues. The V end lost 5 bases, the J end lost 5 bases, and 13 bases lay between the germline ends. Looked up from germline, CDR1 is WSHSY and CDR2 is SAAADI. CDR3 DNA: TGCGCCAGCAGTACAGGGTACGGTAACGAGCAGTACTTC. Protein product: CASSTGYGNEQYF.

The chain is built from TRBV5-5 and TRBJ2-6; D is undetermined. Germline-derived CDR1 and CDR2 are SGHKS and YYEKEE (reference sequence). V dropped 0 bases and J dropped 0 bases, with 10 bases sitting between them. This CDR3 spans 17 amino acids. The CDR3 spells CASSLAPGNSGANVLTF. DNA for the CDR3: TGTGCCAGCAGCTTGGCCCCGGGTAACTCTGGGGCCAACGTCCTGACTTTC.

This clone was seen once. V gene TRBV18 combines with J gene TRBJ1-1; 9 positions match TRBD1. Trimming took 1 base from V and 0 from J; bases not matched to a gene: 3. The CDR3 runs to 16 residues. Germline V CDR1 and CDR2: KGHSH, LQKENI. CDR3 bases: TGTGCCAGCTCACCACGACAGGGGGACGTGAACACTGAAGCTTTCTTT. This sequence encodes CASSPRQGDVNTEAFF.

This clone is a singleton in its sample. The chain couples TRBV7-6 to TRBJ1-5; TRBD1 might be the D (6 bases). V was trimmed by 5 bases and J by 0 bases, leaving 11 bases between them. CDR3 length: 15 amino acids. In germline, CDR1 is SGHVS, CDR2 FNYEAQ. CDR3 nucleotide sequence: TGTGCCAGCAGCGCCCGGGACACTAGCAATCAGCCCCAGCATTTT. Its protein product is CASSARDTSNQPQHF.

The chain has TRBV27 and TRBJ2-7, with TRBD1 matching over 11 bases. The CDR3 extends over 14 amino acids. V lost 6 bases and J lost 6; bases outside the gene matches: 7. Looked up from germline, CDR1 is MNHEY and CDR2 is SMNVEV (reference sequence). As DNA, the CDR3 is TGTGCCAGCAGCCCCGGACAGGGGGCATCCGAGCAGTACTTC. This sequence encodes CASSPGQGASEQYF.

A few counts support this clone. The genes are TRBV19 and TRBJ1-4; 8 positions match TRBD1. The ends lost 8 bases at V and 2 bases at J; junction bases unmatched: 7. The CDR3 runs 15 residues. Per the germline V gene, CDR1 is LNHDA and CDR2 is SQIVND (reference sequence). The CDR3 loop reads CASLGQGGTNEKLFF. Here the CDR3 DNA reads TGTGCCAGTCTCGGACAGGGCGGGACTAATGAAAAACTGTTTTTT.

This clone occurred once. The gene calls are TRBV4-1 and TRBJ2-3; 11 nucleotides match TRBD2. The germline gives CDR1 MGHRA, CDR2 YSYEKL. After removal of 1 base from V and 2 bases from J, the junction contained 11 bases not matched to a gene. There are 19 residues in the CDR3. The CDR3 sequence: CASSQAVPGTSGTTDTQYF. As DNA, the CDR3 is TGCGCCAGCAGCCAAGCCGTTCCCGGGACTAGCGGCACCACAGATACGCAGTATTTT.